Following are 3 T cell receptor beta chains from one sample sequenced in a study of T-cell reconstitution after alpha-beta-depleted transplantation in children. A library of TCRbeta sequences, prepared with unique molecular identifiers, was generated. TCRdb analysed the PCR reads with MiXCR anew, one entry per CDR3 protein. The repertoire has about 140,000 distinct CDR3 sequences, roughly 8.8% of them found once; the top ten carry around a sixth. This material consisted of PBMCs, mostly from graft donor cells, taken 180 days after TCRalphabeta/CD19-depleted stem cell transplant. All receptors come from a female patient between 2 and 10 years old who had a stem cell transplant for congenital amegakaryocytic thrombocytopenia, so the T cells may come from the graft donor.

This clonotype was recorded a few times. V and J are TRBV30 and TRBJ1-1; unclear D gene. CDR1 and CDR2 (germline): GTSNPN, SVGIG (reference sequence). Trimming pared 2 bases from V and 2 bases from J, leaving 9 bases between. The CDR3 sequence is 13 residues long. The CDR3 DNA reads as TGTGCCTGGAGTAGAGGTACCAACACTGAAGCTTTCTTT. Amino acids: CAWSRGTNTEAFF.

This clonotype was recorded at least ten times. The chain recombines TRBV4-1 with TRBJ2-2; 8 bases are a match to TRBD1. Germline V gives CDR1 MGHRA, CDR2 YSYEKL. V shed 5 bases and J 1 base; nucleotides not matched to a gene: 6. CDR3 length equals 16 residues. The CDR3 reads CASSRRTGKNTGELFF. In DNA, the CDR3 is TGCGCCAGCAGCAGACGGACAGGGAAGAACACCGGGGAGCTGTTTTTT.

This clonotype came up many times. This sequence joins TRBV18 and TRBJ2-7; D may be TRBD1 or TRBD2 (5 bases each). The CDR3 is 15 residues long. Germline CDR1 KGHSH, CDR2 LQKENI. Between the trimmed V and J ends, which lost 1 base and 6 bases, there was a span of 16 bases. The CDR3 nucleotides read TGTGCCAGCTCACCACAAGCTTCGGGGCTTAGCGAGCAGTACTTC. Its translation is CASSPQASGLSEQYF.